Relative to its sample, the clone carrying this T cell receptor beta chain is medium-sized. The target antigen is unknown. Two-round multiplex PCR amplified TCR beta CDR3 from genomic DNA. Used in first-round PCR were primers specific to each TRBV and TRBJ gene. TCRdb independently ran MiXCR on the multiplex PCR reads; one entry per CDR3 protein. Of fewer than 14,000 distinct CDR3 sequences in the sample, around 55% were seen once. The entry originates in a study of prognosis after radiotherapy for stage I lung cancer. V was pared by 0 bases and J by 6 bases, with 13 bases between. The CDR3 totals 15 residues. Germline V lookup: CDR1 SGDLS, CDR2 YYNGEE. Study observations and caveats: When patients developed distant metastases, their Shannon entropy after stereotactic body radiation therapy was lower.

This clonotype was sampled from a donor over 45 with non-small cell lung cancer. V is TRBV9 and J is TRBJ2-1; D gene unclear. The sequences come from PBMCs, collected before or after stereotactic body radiation therapy (not recorded which). DNA for the CDR3: TGTGCCAGCAGCGTAGTAATTGGCGGTATCAATGAGCAGTTCTTC. It is translated as CASSVVIGGINEQFF.